Listed below are T cell receptor beta chains from one sample, sequenced in a study of blood T cell repertoires in COVID-19. Profiled with immunoSEQ multiplex PCR; TCRdb holds only in-frame clones, not every one. The table has roughly 210,000 clones, about 88% seen once. Sequenced: peripheral blood. All receptors derive from a man aged 70-80 years with acute or convalescent COVID-19. CDR3s include the opening cysteine and the closing phenylalanine or tryptophan. The order of the fields is J gene, V gene, clone size, D gene, CDR3 DNA, CDR3 protein. D genes are given only for firm matches. Some rows have no size entry. The others give once, few or many, or a class for an expanded clone.

J gene: TRBJ1-1; V gene: TRBV12-3/TRBV12-4; clone size: NA; D gene: NA; CDR3 DNA: TGTGCCAGCCTAAGGAACACTGAAGCTTTCTTT; CDR3 protein: CASLRNTEAFF
J gene: TRBJ2-2; V gene: TRBV7-6; clone size: NA; D gene: NA; CDR3 DNA: TGTGCCAGCAGCCCTGCCCAGGTTCTGGGCACCGGGGAGCTGTTTTTT; CDR3 protein: CASSPAQVLGTGELFF
J gene: TRBJ1-1; V gene: TRBV12-5; clone size: once; D gene: TRBD1; CDR3 DNA: TGTGCTAGCGCAAAGGGGGCCGAAGCTTTCTTT; CDR3 protein: CASAKGAEAFF
J gene: TRBJ1-4; V gene: TRBV6-5; clone size: NA; D gene: TRBD1; CDR3 DNA: TGTGCCAGTGACAGGGGGAATAATGAAAAACTGTTTTTT; CDR3 protein: CASDRGNNEKLFF
J gene: TRBJ2-2; V gene: TRBV4-3; clone size: NA; D gene: NA; CDR3 DNA: TGCGCCAGCAGCCAAGATTTAGCCACCGGGGAGCTGTTTTTT; CDR3 protein: CASSQDLATGELFF
J gene: TRBJ1-2; V gene: TRBV28; clone size: NA; D gene: TRBD1; CDR3 DNA: TGTGCCAGCAGATATATTGACAGGGGGCAGTCTGGCTACACCTTC; CDR3 protein: CASRYIDRGQSGYTF
J gene: TRBJ2-7; V gene: TRBV5-6; clone size: NA; D gene: TRBD1; CDR3 DNA: TGTGCCAGCAGCCAAGCAGGGGGCTACGAGCAGTACTTC; CDR3 protein: CASSQAGGYEQYF
J gene: TRBJ2-1; V gene: TRBV18; clone size: NA; D gene: NA; CDR3 DNA: TGTGCCAGCTCACCGGAGGTCTACAATGAGCAGTTCTTC; CDR3 protein: CASSPEVYNEQFF
J gene: TRBJ2-7; V gene: TRBV6-1; clone size: NA; D gene: TRBD1; CDR3 DNA: TGTGCCAGCAGTGACACCGGGACAGGGACCGAGCAGTACTTC; CDR3 protein: CASSDTGTGTEQYF
J gene: TRBJ2-7; V gene: TRBV18; clone size: NA; D gene: TRBD1; CDR3 DNA: TGTGCCAGCTCACCAGGACAGGAAAGGACCTACGAGCAGTACTTC; CDR3 protein: CASSPGQERTYEQYF
J gene: TRBJ1-1; V gene: TRBV19; clone size: NA; D gene: TRBD1; CDR3 DNA: TGTGCCAGTAGTATCAGGGGGCCTTCCCACACTGAAGCTTTCTTT; CDR3 protein: CASSIRGPSHTEAFF
J gene: TRBJ2-3; V gene: TRBV5-6; clone size: NA; D gene: TRBD2; CDR3 DNA: TGTGCCAGCAGTTTTAGCGGGAGGGGGACAGATACGCAGTATTTT; CDR3 protein: CASSFSGRGTDTQYF
J gene: TRBJ2-3; V gene: TRBV27; clone size: NA; D gene: TRBD1; CDR3 DNA: TGTGCCAGCAGTTTATTCCAGAAACAGGGGGCGACTAGCACAGATACGCAGTATTTT; CDR3 protein: CASSLFQKQGATSTDTQYF
J gene: TRBJ2-7; V gene: TRBV2; clone size: NA; D gene: TRBD1; CDR3 DNA: TGTGCCAGCAGGGGGACAGGGGCCTACGAGCAGTACTTC; CDR3 protein: CASRGTGAYEQYF
J gene: TRBJ1-6; V gene: TRBV7-9; clone size: NA; D gene: NA; CDR3 DNA: TGTGCCAGCAGCTTTTCACCCAGCTCCTATAATTCACCCCTCCACTTT; CDR3 protein: CASSFSPSSYNSPLHF
J gene: TRBJ1-4; V gene: TRBV18; clone size: NA; D gene: NA; CDR3 DNA: TGTGCCAGCTCACCACGCGAGATGAGTGAAAAACTGTTTTTT; CDR3 protein: CASSPREMSEKLFF
J gene: TRBJ2-2; V gene: TRBV5-4; clone size: NA; D gene: NA; CDR3 DNA: TGTGCCAGCAGCGGGCGGGACAGACCTAACACCGGGGAGCTGTTTTTT; CDR3 protein: CASSGRDRPNTGELFF
J gene: TRBJ1-1; V gene: TRBV10-3; clone size: NA; D gene: NA; CDR3 DNA: TGTGCCATCAGTGAGTCTGACAGTCGGGAAGCTTTCTTT; CDR3 protein: CAISESDSREAFF
J gene: TRBJ1-6; V gene: TRBV28; clone size: NA; D gene: TRBD1; CDR3 DNA: TGTGCCAGCAGTACATCCGGACAGGGGATTAATTCACCCCTCCACTTT; CDR3 protein: CASSTSGQGINSPLHF
J gene: TRBJ2-7; V gene: TRBV28; clone size: NA; D gene: TRBD1; CDR3 DNA: TGTGCCAGCAGTCTCTCCACCGGGACAGGGGTCGAGCAGTACTTC; CDR3 protein: CASSLSTGTGVEQYF
J gene: TRBJ1-3; V gene: TRBV6-6; clone size: NA; D gene: NA; CDR3 DNA: TGTGCCAGCAGCCCCGACACCTTCCACTCTGGAAACACCATATATTTT; CDR3 protein: CASSPDTFHSGNTIYF
J gene: TRBJ2-7; V gene: TRBV28; clone size: NA; D gene: TRBD2; CDR3 DNA: TGTGCCAGCAGTAATGAGGGACTATTAAACGAGCAGTACTTC; CDR3 protein: CASSNEGLLNEQYF
J gene: TRBJ2-1; V gene: TRBV9; clone size: NA; D gene: TRBD2; CDR3 DNA: TGTGCCAGCAGCGTAGGACCCGGGAGGGTCTCCTACAATGAGCAGTTCTTC; CDR3 protein: CASSVGPGRVSYNEQFF
J gene: TRBJ2-3; V gene: TRBV5-1; clone size: NA; D gene: NA; CDR3 DNA: TGCGCCAGCTCCTGGTCTGAGGGCACAGATACGCAGTATTTT; CDR3 protein: CASSWSEGTDTQYF
J gene: TRBJ1-5; V gene: TRBV19; clone size: NA; D gene: NA; CDR3 DNA: TGTGCCAGTAGTATAGTTACAGGGTTCAATCAGCCCCAGCATTTT; CDR3 protein: CASSIVTGFNQPQHF
J gene: TRBJ1-1; V gene: TRBV18; clone size: NA; D gene: NA; CDR3 DNA: TGTGCCAGCTCTCCAAACGACAGGGAAGCTTTCTTT; CDR3 protein: CASSPNDREAFF
J gene: TRBJ2-1; V gene: TRBV11-1; clone size: NA; D gene: NA; CDR3 DNA: TGTGCCAGCAGCACTCAGGTTTACAATGAGCAGTTCTTC; CDR3 protein: CASSTQVYNEQFF
J gene: TRBJ2-7; V gene: TRBV7-2; clone size: NA; D gene: NA; CDR3 DNA: TGTGCCAGCAGCCAACGGGGAGGAGAAAACTACGAGCAGTACTTC; CDR3 protein: CASSQRGGENYEQYF
J gene: TRBJ2-7; V gene: TRBV4-1; clone size: NA; D gene: TRBD2; CDR3 DNA: TGCGCCAGCAGCCAGGAATCAGCGGGAGGAACCTACGAGCAGTACTTC; CDR3 protein: CASSQESAGGTYEQYF
J gene: TRBJ2-3; V gene: TRBV25-1; clone size: NA; D gene: TRBD2; CDR3 DNA: TGTGCCAGCAGTGATCTTGGTAGCGGGAGCCCCGCAGATACGCAGTATTTT; CDR3 protein: CASSDLGSGSPADTQYF
J gene: TRBJ2-3; V gene: TRBV7-9; clone size: few; D gene: TRBD1; CDR3 DNA: TGTGCCAGCAGCTCCTCCGGGACAGGGGTTGGGAATACGCAGTATTTT; CDR3 protein: CASSSSGTGVGNTQYF
J gene: TRBJ2-2; V gene: TRBV27; clone size: NA; D gene: TRBD2; CDR3 DNA: TGTGCCAGCAGTTTTCTCCCGTGGCTAGCGGGATTGAACACCGGGGAGCTGTTTTTT; CDR3 protein: CASSFLPWLAGLNTGELFF
J gene: TRBJ2-1; V gene: TRBV11-2; clone size: NA; D gene: TRBD2; CDR3 DNA: TGTGCCAGCAGCGGTACGGGGGGTTTTCTCGATGAGCAGTTCTTC; CDR3 protein: CASSGTGGFLDEQFF
J gene: TRBJ1-3; V gene: TRBV28; clone size: NA; D gene: NA; CDR3 DNA: TGTGCCAGCACCCCCCGAGACAGGCGCTCTGGAAACACCATATATTTT; CDR3 protein: CASTPRDRRSGNTIYF
J gene: TRBJ2-3; V gene: TRBV18; clone size: NA; D gene: NA; CDR3 DNA: TGTGCCAGCTCACTGGGGTCCGCGGGACGACAGCGCCATACGCAGTATTTT; CDR3 protein: CASSLGSAGRQRHTQYF
J gene: TRBJ2-5; V gene: TRBV11-3; clone size: NA; D gene: TRBD2; CDR3 DNA: TGTGCCAGCAGCTTAGGTGGGGCTAGCGGGCTACAAGAGACCCAGTACTTC; CDR3 protein: CASSLGGASGLQETQYF
J gene: TRBJ1-3; V gene: TRBV9; clone size: NA; D gene: TRBD1; CDR3 DNA: TGTGCCAGCAGCGCATGGACAGGGGGAGGAAACACCATATATTTT; CDR3 protein: CASSAWTGGGNTIYF
J gene: TRBJ1-5; V gene: TRBV5-1; clone size: NA; D gene: TRBD1; CDR3 DNA: TGCGCCAGCAGCTTGGGACAGGGTCAGCCCCAGCATTTT; CDR3 protein: CASSLGQGQPQHF
J gene: TRBJ2-1; V gene: TRBV7-2; clone size: NA; D gene: TRBD2; CDR3 DNA: TGTGCCAGCAGCTTATATCGTCATGGCGGGAGCTCCTACAATGAGCAGTTCTTC; CDR3 protein: CASSLYRHGGSSYNEQFF